The TCR beta chain under discussion was sequenced for a study of CD8 T cells in ankylosing spondylitis. To note about this clonotype: The antigen is unknown.

The CDR3 sequence is 15 residues long. V lost 6 bases to trimming and J lost 0 bases, with 9 bases between them. Germline V gene lookup returns CDR1 SNHLY and CDR2 FYNNEI. Study-level results: In the blood and synovial fluid of reactive arthritis, some motif variants had been previously reported. Clones tied to disease were said to be significantly enriched in matched ankylosing spondylitis synovial fluid.

Library preparation for TCR beta used quantitative 5'-RACE with molecular barcodes. A single record per CDR3 protein comes from TCRdb applying MiXCR to the 5' RACE reads. The sample contains approximately 140,000 distinct CDR3 sequences, approximately 8.4% of which appear only once. Input material: synovial fluid, either unsorted or a sorted T cell fraction (not recorded which). The chain couples TRBV2 to TRBJ1-6; D call uncertain. The receptor comes from a male donor with ankylosing spondylitis. The CDR3 region is CASRAGSSYNSPLHF. The CDR3 DNA is TGTGCCAGCAGAGCGGGAAGCTCCTATAATTCACCCCTCCACTTT.